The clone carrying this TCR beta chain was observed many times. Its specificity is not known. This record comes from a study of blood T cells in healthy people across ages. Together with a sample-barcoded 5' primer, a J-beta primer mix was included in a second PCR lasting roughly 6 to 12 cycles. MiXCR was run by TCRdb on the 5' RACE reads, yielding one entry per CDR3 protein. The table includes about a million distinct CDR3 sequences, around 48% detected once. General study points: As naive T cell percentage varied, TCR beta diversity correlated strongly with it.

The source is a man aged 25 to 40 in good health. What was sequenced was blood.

CDR3 in DNA: TGTGCCAGCAGCCCCTTTGGGAGTAGCGGGGCCAACAATGAGCAGTTCTTC. Translated, it gives CASSPFGSSGANNEQFF. V and J are TRBV7-8 and TRBJ2-1; 8 bases line up with TRBD2. Trimming removed 5 bases from V and 5 bases from J; junction bases left unmatched: 14. The CDR3 extends over 17 amino acids. Per the germline V gene, CDR1 is SGHVS and CDR2 is FQNEAQ.